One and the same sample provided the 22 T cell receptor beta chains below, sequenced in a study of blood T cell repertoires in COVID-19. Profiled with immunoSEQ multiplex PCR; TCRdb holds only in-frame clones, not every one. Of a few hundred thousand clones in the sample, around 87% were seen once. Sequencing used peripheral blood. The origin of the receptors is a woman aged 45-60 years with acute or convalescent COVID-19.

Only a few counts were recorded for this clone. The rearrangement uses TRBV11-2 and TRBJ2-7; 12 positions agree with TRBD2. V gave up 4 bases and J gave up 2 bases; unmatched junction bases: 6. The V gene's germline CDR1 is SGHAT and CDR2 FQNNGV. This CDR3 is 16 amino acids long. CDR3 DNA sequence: TGTGCCAGCAGCTCCTTAACTAGCGGGAGGACCTACGAGCAGTACTTC. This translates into CASSSLTSGRTYEQYF.

The CDR3 region is CSVVRLDILAGGLHTGELFF. Here the CDR3 DNA reads TGCAGCGTTGTCCGTCTAGATATCCTAGCGGGAGGGCTCCACACCGGGGAGCTGTTTTTT. The rearrangement links TRBV29-1 to TRBJ2-2, with TRBD2 matching over 12 bases. The CDR3 has 20 residues. The junction had 18 bases not matched to a gene; V was cut back by 4 bases and J by 3 bases. Germline loops: CDR1 SQVTM, CDR2 ANQGSEA.

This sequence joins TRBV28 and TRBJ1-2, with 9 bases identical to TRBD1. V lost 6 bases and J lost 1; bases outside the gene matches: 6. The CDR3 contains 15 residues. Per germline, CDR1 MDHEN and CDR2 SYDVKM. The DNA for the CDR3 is TGTGCCAGCAGGGAACGGACAGGGGTTAACTATGGCTACACCTTC. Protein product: CASRERTGVNYGYTF.

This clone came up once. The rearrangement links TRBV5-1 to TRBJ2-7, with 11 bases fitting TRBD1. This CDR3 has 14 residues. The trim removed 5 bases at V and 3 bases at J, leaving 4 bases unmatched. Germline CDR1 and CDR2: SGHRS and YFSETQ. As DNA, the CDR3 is TGCGCCAGCAGGCCCGGGACAGGGGGCTACGAGCAGTACTTC. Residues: CASRPGTGGYEQYF.

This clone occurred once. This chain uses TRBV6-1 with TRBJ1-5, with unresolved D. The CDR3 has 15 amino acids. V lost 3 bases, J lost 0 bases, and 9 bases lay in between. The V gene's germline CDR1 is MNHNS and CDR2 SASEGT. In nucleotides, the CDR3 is TGTGCCAGCAGTGATCACAGTTATAGCAATCAGCCCCAGCATTTT. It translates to CASSDHSYSNQPQHF.

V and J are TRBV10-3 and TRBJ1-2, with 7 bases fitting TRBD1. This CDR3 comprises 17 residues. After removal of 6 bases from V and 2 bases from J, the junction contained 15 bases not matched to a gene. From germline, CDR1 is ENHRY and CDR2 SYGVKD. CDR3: CAISQRGTEKINYGYTF. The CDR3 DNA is TGTGCCATCAGCCAGAGGGGGACAGAGAAGATAAACTATGGCTACACCTTC.

CDR3: CASTLAGADEQFF. CDR3 coding DNA: TGTGCCAGCACCTTAGCAGGGGCCGATGAGCAGTTCTTC. V gene TRBV28 combines with J gene TRBJ2-1; perhaps TRBD1 as D (6 bases). The V end lost 7 bases, the J end lost 8 bases, and 15 bases lay between the germline ends. Germline CDR1 and CDR2: MDHEN and SYDVKM. The CDR3 is 13 amino acids.

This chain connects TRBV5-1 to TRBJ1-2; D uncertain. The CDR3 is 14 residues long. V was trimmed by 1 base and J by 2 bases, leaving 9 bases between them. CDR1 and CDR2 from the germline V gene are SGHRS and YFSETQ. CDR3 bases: TGCGCCAGCAGCTTGCTGGAACAGAACTATGGCTACACCTTC. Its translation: CASSLLEQNYGYTF.

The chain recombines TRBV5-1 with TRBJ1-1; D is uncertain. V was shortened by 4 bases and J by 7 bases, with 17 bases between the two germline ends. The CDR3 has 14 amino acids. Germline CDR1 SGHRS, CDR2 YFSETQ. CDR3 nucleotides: TGCGCCAGCAGCCTTGACATCCTTTTGTATGAAGCTTTCTTT. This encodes CASSLDILLYEAFF.

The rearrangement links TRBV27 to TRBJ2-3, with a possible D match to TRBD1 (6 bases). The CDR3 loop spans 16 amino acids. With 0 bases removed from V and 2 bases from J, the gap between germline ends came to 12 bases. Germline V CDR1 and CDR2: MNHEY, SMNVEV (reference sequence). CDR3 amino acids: CASSLSLRGITDTQYF. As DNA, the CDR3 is TGTGCCAGCAGTTTATCCCTAAGGGGGATCACAGATACGCAGTATTTT.

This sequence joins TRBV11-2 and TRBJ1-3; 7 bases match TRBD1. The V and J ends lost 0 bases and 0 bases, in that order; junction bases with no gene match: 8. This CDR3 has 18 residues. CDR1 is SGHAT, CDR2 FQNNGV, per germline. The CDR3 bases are TGTGCCAGCAGCTTAGAGGCCACAGGGGCCCTCTCTGGAAACACCATATATTTT. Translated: CASSLEATGALSGNTIYF.

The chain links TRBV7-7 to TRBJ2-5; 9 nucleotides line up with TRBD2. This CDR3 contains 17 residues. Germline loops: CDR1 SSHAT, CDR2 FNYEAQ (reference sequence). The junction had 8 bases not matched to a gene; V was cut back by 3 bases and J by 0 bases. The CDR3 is CASSLGLAGGYQETQYF. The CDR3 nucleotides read TGTGCCAGCAGCTTGGGATTGGCGGGAGGGTACCAAGAGACCCAGTACTTC.

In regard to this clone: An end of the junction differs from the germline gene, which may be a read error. Here the CDR3 reads CAIGEETEAFF. The CDR3 coding sequence is TGTGCCATCGGTGAGGAGACTGAAGCTTTCTTT. V and J are TRBV10-3 and TRBJ1-1; D remains unclear. Germline CDR1 is ENHRY and CDR2 is SYGVKD. CDR3 length: 11 residues.

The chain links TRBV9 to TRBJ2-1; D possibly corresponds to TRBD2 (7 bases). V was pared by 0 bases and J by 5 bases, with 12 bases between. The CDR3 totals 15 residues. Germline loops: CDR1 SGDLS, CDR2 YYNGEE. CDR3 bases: TGTGCCAGCAGCGTAGACAGGGAGGGGGACAATGAGCAGTTCTTC. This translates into CASSVDREGDNEQFF.

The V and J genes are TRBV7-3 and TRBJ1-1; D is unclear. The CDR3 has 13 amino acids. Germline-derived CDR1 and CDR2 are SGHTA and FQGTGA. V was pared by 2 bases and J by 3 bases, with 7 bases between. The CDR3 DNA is TGTGCCAGCAGCTTACTTCGGGACACTGAAGCTTTCTTT. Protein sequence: CASSLLRDTEAFF.

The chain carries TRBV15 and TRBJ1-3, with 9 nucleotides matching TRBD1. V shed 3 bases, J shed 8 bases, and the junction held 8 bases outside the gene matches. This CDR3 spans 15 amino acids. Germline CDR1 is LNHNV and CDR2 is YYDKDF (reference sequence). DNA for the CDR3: TGTGCCACCAGCAGCCCCGGGACAGGGTTAGACACCATATATTTT. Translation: CATSSPGTGLDTIYF.

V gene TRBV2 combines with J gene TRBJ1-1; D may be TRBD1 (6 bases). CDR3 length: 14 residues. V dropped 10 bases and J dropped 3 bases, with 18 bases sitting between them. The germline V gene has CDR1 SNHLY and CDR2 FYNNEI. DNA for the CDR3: TGTGCCATACAAAGGGGGTACGGGGACACTGAAGCTTTCTTT. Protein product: CAIQRGYGDTEAFF.

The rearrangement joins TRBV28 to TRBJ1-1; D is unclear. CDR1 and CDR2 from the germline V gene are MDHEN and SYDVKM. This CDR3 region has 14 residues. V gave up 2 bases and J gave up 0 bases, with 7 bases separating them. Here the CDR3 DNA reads TGTGCCAGCAGTTTAACAGCTATGAACACTGAAGCTTTCTTT. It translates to CASSLTAMNTEAFF.

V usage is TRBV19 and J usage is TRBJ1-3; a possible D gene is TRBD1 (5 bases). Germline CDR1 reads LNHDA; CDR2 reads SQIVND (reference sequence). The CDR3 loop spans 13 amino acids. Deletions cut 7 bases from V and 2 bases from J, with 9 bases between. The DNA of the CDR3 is TGTGCCAGTAAAGAACAGGCTGGAAACACCATATATTTT. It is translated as CASKEQAGNTIYF.

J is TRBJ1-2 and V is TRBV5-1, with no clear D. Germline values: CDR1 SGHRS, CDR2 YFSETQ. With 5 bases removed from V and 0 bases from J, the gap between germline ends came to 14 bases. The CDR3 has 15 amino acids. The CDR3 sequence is CASSLSGVANYGYTF. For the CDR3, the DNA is TGCGCCAGCAGTTTAAGCGGGGTAGCTAACTATGGCTACACCTTC.

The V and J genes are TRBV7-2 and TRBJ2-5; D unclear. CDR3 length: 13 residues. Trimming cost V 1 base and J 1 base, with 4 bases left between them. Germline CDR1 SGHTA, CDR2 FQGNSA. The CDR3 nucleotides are TGTGCCAGCAGCTTAGTGCGCCAAGAGACCCAGTACTTC. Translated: CASSLVRQETQYF.

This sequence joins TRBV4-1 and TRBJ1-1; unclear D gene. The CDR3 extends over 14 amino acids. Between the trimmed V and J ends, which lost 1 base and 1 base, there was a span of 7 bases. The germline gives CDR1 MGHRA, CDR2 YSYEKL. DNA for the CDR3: TGCGCCAGCAGCCAAGGTTTGAGGAACACTGAAGCTTTCTTT. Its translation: CASSQGLRNTEAFF.